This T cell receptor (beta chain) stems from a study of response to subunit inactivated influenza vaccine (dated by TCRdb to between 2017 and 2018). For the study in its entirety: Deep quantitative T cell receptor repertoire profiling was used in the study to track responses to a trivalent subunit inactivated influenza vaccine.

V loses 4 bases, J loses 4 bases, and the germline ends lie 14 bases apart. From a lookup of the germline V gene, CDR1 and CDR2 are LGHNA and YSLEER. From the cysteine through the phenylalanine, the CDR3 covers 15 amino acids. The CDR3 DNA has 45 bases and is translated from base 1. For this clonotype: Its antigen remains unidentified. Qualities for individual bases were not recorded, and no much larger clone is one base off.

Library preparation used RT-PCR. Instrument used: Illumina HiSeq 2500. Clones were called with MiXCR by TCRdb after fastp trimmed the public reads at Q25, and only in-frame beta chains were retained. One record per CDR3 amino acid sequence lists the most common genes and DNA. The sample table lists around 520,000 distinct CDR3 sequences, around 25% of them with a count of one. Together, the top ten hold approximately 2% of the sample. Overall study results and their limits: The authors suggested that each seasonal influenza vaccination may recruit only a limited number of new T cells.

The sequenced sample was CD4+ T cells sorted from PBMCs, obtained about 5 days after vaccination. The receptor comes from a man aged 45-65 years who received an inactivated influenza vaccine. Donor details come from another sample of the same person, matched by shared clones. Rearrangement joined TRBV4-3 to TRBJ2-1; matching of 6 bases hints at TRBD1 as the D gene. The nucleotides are TGCGCCAGCAGCCTCTTGGCAGGGACATACAATGAGCAGTTCTTC. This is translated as CASSLLAGTYNEQFF.